The 26 T cell receptor beta chains listed next were all sequenced from one sample in a study of blood T cell repertoires in COVID-19. Assay: immunoSEQ multiplex PCR; the TCRdb copy retains only in-frame clones and omits some. The sample holds around 220,000 clones, more than 70% seen once. The source material was peripheral blood. These receptor sequences come from a woman in her forties who had recovered from COVID-19.

CDR3 nucleotides: TGTGCCAGCAGTGAAGCAGGGGGCCTCCGGACGGGGGGCTACACCTTC. Translated: CASSEAGGLRTGGYTF. This rearrangement joins TRBV6-1 to TRBJ1-2, with 7 positions matching TRBD1. Germline V CDR1 and CDR2: MNHNS, SASEGT. CDR3 length equals 16 residues. The V gene end was trimmed by 0 bases and the J gene end by 8 bases; junction bases not matched to a gene: 12.

The rearrangement uses TRBV19 and TRBJ2-3; 11 bases align to TRBD2. Germline values: CDR1 LNHDA, CDR2 SQIVND (reference sequence). This CDR3 is built from 18 residues. The trim removed 0 bases at V and 2 bases at J, leaving 7 bases unmatched. The CDR3 spells CASSIDPGLAGVTDTQYF. The CDR3 DNA sequence: TGTGCCAGTAGTATAGATCCTGGACTAGCGGGCGTCACAGATACGCAGTATTTT.

V usage is TRBV5-1 and J usage is TRBJ1-2; D gene uncertain. The V end lost 4 bases, the J end lost 7 bases, and 20 bases lay between the germline ends. The CDR3 length is 15 residues. CDR1 and CDR2 (germline): SGHRS, YFSETQ. Here the CDR3 reads CASSPSADSLGGYTF. CDR3 in DNA: TGCGCCAGCAGCCCATCCGCCGACTCATTGGGTGGCTACACCTTC.

This clone appeared a single time. J is TRBJ2-5 and V is TRBV7-8, with TRBD1 identical over 7 bases. The CDR3 sequence is 15 residues long. V dropped 1 base and J dropped 7; count of bases not matched to a gene: 9. Germline V gives CDR1 SGHVS, CDR2 FQNEAQ. CDR3 sequence (DNA): TGTGCCAGCAGCTTAGAGACAGGGCCGGGCTGGACCCAGTACTTC. It yields the protein CASSLETGPGWTQYF.

This clone was detected once. The CDR3 protein is CASSSGTGALNEKLFF. CDR3 sequence (DNA): TGCGCCAGCAGCTCCGGGACAGGGGCACTTAATGAAAAACTGTTTTTT. This sequence joins TRBV5-1 and TRBJ1-4; 10 bases align to TRBD1. Germline values: CDR1 SGHRS, CDR2 YFSETQ. J lost 4 bases, V lost 3 bases, and 6 bases had no gene match. The CDR3 is 16 amino acids.

The CDR3 nucleotides read TGCGCCAGCAGCACGGGACAGGGTGGCAATGAGCAGTTCTTC. Its translation: CASSTGQGGNEQFF. The chain combines TRBV5-1 with TRBJ2-1; 9 bases are shared with TRBD1. The V gene's germline CDR1 is SGHRS and CDR2 YFSETQ. The junction had 5 bases not matched to a gene; V was cut back by 4 bases and J by 6 bases. The CDR3 contains 14 residues.

This chain links TRBV5-8 with TRBJ1-6; no clear D gene. There are 15 residues in the CDR3. Between the trimmed V and J ends, which lost 4 bases and 4 bases, there was a span of 12 bases. Germline assignment: CDR1 SGHTS and CDR2 YDEGEE. The CDR3 coding sequence is TGTGCCAGCAGCGCTACGGTCGGGTATAATTCACCCCTCCACTTT. Translating gives CASSATVGYNSPLHF.

This chain links TRBV7-2 with TRBJ2-7, with 8 nucleotides matching TRBD2. Trimming at V came to 2 bases and at J to 1 base, leaving 7 bases not matched to a gene. The CDR3 consists of 16 residues. Germline V gene lookup returns CDR1 SGHTA and CDR2 FQGNSA. The CDR3 protein is CASSLLSGGPSYEQYF. CDR3 nucleotides: TGTGCCAGCAGCTTACTCAGCGGGGGACCTTCCTACGAGCAGTACTTC.

The gene calls are TRBV28 and TRBJ1-3; tentatively, D is TRBD1 (6 bases). Germline CDR1 and CDR2: MDHEN and SYDVKM. Deletions cut 8 bases from V and 4 bases from J, with 12 bases between. The CDR3 has 13 amino acids. The DNA of the CDR3 is TGTGCCAGCTGCACAGGGTCCGGAAACACCATATATTTT. The encoded protein is CASCTGSGNTIYF.

Concerning this clone: Sequence at one end of the junction differs from germline and may be a read error. The chain uses TRBV7-7 and TRBJ2-2; a possible D gene is TRBD1 (5 bases). Germline CDR1 reads SSHAT; CDR2 reads FNYEAQ (reference sequence). This CDR3 spans 13 amino acids. The CDR3, as DNA: TGTGCTAGCAGCCTGACAGTTCCCGGGGAGCTGTTTTTT. Translation: CASSLTVPGELFF.

This chain links TRBV28 with TRBJ1-6, with 7 positions matching TRBD1. The CDR3 has 12 residues. The ends lost 4 bases at V and 12 bases at J; junction bases unmatched: 3. The germline V gene has CDR1 MDHEN and CDR2 SYDVKM. This chain's CDR3 is CASSSDRVPLHF. The CDR3 nucleotides read TGTGCCAGCAGTTCCGACAGGGTACCCCTCCACTTT.

This chain uses TRBV9 with TRBJ2-1, with D maybe TRBD2 (6 bases). The CDR3 is made up of 14 amino acids. Trimming removed 0 bases at V and 4 bases at J, with 8 bases between. Germline V CDR1 and CDR2: SGDLS, YYNGEE. DNA for the CDR3: TGTGCCAGCAGCGTAGGGGGACTTTACAATGAGCAGTTCTTC. This translates into CASSVGGLYNEQFF.

The V gene is TRBV11-2, the J gene TRBJ2-5, with a possible D match to TRBD1 (7 bases). Germline assignment: CDR1 SGHAT and CDR2 FQNNGV. The CDR3 runs to 16 residues. V was shortened by 3 bases and J by 4 bases, with 18 bases between the two germline ends. The CDR3 loop reads CASSLVIQGGGETQYF. CDR3 nucleotide sequence: TGTGCCAGCAGCTTGGTGATTCAGGGGGGTGGAGAGACCCAGTACTTC. Complete variable domain (other parts from reference TRBV11-2 and TRBJ2-5): EAGVAQSPRYKIIEKRQSVAFWCNPISGHATLYWYQQILGQGPKLLIQFQNNGVVDDSQLPKDRFSAERLKGVDSTLKIQPAKLEDSAVYLCASSLVIQGGGETQYFGPGTRLLVL.

The chain combines TRBV7-2 with TRBJ2-2; 11 bases fit TRBD1. The CDR3 extends over 15 amino acids. Germline trimming cut 8 bases from V and 1 base from J; bases unmatched to any gene: 3. Looked up from germline, CDR1 is SGHTA and CDR2 is FQGNSA. This CDR3 reads CASGGQGGNTGELFF. The CDR3, as DNA: TGTGCCAGCGGGGGACAGGGGGGGAACACCGGGGAGCTGTTTTTT.

The CDR3 DNA sequence: TGTGCCAGCAGTTCTGGGGGTACAGGGGGTAATGAGCAGTTCTTC. Its protein product is CASSSGGTGGNEQFF. The chain carries TRBV28 and TRBJ2-1; 8 nucleotides line up with TRBD1. Germline V gene sequence: CDR1 MDHEN, CDR2 SYDVKM. The trim removed 4 bases at V and 7 bases at J, leaving 9 bases unmatched. The CDR3 is made up of 15 amino acids.

The J gene is TRBJ2-7, the V gene TRBV4-1, with 7 bases that match TRBD1. V trimming: 4 bases; J trimming: 1 base; junction bases outside the gene matches: 1. The CDR3 has 13 amino acids. Per the germline V gene, CDR1 is MGHRA and CDR2 is YSYEKL. The CDR3 loop reads CASSRDRSYEQYF. CDR3 sequence (DNA): TGCGCCAGCAGCCGGGACAGATCCTACGAGCAGTACTTC.

The rearrangement joins TRBV19 to TRBJ1-1; 7 bases map to TRBD1. Germline CDR1 and CDR2: LNHDA and SQIVND (reference sequence). The CDR3 consists of 16 residues. J was trimmed by 4 bases and V by 4 bases; bases with no gene match: 12. This CDR3 reads CASSTFRGYPGTEAFF. The CDR3 DNA follows: TGTGCCAGTAGTACCTTCAGGGGGTACCCGGGCACTGAAGCTTTCTTT.

The chain joins TRBV6-2 or TRBV6-3 to TRBJ1-2, with 12 positions matching TRBD1. The CDR3 covers 16 residues. Germline loops: CDR1 MNHEY, CDR2 SVGEGT. V shed 0 bases and J 9 bases; nucleotides not matched to a gene: 8. The CDR3 sequence: CASSYSPGQGARSYTF. The CDR3 bases are TGTGCCAGCAGTTACTCCCCGGGACAGGGGGCGAGGAGCTACACCTTC.

The chain carries TRBV7-9 and TRBJ1-2, with D perhaps matching TRBD1 (5 bases). V was pared by 3 bases and J by 4 bases, with 15 bases between. Germline V gene lookup returns CDR1 SEHNR and CDR2 FQNEAQ (reference sequence). This CDR3 has 15 residues. For the CDR3, the DNA is TGTGCCAGCAGCTTGGGACTCGAGGAGGGCTATGGCTACACCTTC. Translation: CASSLGLEEGYGYTF.

The chain is built from TRBV27 and TRBJ1-1; D gene uncertain. The CDR3 spans 14 residues. Germline loops: CDR1 MNHEY, CDR2 SMNVEV (reference sequence). The V end lost 6 bases, the J end lost 0 bases, and 11 bases lay between the germline ends. CDR3 protein: CASRRPSLNTEAFF. The CDR3 region has the DNA TGTGCCAGCAGGCGGCCAAGCTTGAACACTGAAGCTTTCTTT.

This chain joins TRBV6-1 and TRBJ1-5; no clear D gene. The germline CDR1 and CDR2 sequences are MNHNS and SASEGT. V lost 2 bases to trimming and J lost 0 bases, with 17 bases between them. This CDR3 comprises 18 residues. Here the CDR3 DNA reads TGTGCCAGCAGTGAACTGGGCCAGGATTATTATAGCAATCAGCCCCAGCATTTT. This translates into CASSELGQDYYSNQPQHF.

The rearrangement joins TRBV5-1 to TRBJ1-5, with unresolved D. The ends were cut back, 4 bases at V and 3 bases at J, with 11 bases in the middle. Germline loops: CDR1 SGHRS, CDR2 YFSETQ. CDR3 length: 14 residues. CDR3 in amino acids: CASSPGSVNQPQHF. As DNA, the CDR3 is TGCGCCAGCAGCCCGGGTTCAGTCAATCAGCCCCAGCATTTT.

This rearrangement joins TRBV15 to TRBJ1-1; D is possibly TRBD1 (6 bases). Trimming stripped 0 bases from V and 4 bases from J, with 15 bases between. CDR1 is LNHNV and CDR2 is YYDKDF in the germline V gene (reference sequence). The CDR3 totals 16 residues. DNA for the CDR3: TGTGCCACCAGCAGAGAAAGGGGGATGTTCGGCACTGAAGCTTTCTTT. This gives the protein CATSRERGMFGTEAFF.

This chain uses TRBV28 with TRBJ1-5; D remains unclear. Germline lookup yields CDR1 MDHEN and CDR2 SYDVKM. The CDR3 has 15 amino acids. Trimming stripped 10 bases from V and 1 base from J, with 17 bases between. CDR3 DNA: TGTGCCACCTGGATAGGCGGTAAGAGCAATCAGCCCCAGCATTTT. Amino acids: CATWIGGKSNQPQHF.

The chain has TRBV4-3 and TRBJ2-2; D perhaps matches TRBD1 (6 bases). The V end lost 6 bases, the J end lost 1 base, and 9 bases lay between the germline ends. The CDR3 spans 14 residues. CDR1 LGHNA and CDR2 YSLEER come from the germline V gene. This CDR3 is CASRLGQNTGELFF. DNA of the CDR3: TGCGCCAGCAGATTGGGACAGAACACCGGGGAGCTGTTTTTT.

The V call is TRBV6-6, the J call TRBJ1-6; 7 bases fit TRBD1. Trimming took 3 bases from V and 2 from J; bases not matched to a gene: 4. The CDR3 totals 16 residues. Germline CDR1 is MNHNY and CDR2 is SVGAGI (reference sequence). CDR3 nucleotide sequence: TGTGCCAGCAGTTATAGGGGGCCCCCCTATAATTCACCCCTCCACTTT. Translation: CASSYRGPPYNSPLHF.